These T cell receptor beta chains were read from a single sample in a study of blood T cell repertoires in COVID-19. The repertoire was sequenced with immunoSEQ multiplex PCR; TCRdb's copy has only in-frame clones and lacks some. This sample carries some 180,000 clones, approximately 85% of them seen once, and the ten largest clones take under 9.5%. Sequencing used peripheral blood. The receptor source for this set is a woman aged 55 to 70 with acute or convalescent COVID-19. Each CDR3 is given with its conserved first and last residue. Each record gives: D gene, clone size, J gene, V gene, CDR3 DNA, CDR3 protein. A D gene is named only where the DNA matches it firmly. Size tells how often a clone was seen (once, few, many) or the class of an expanded clone, and some rows leave it out.

D gene: NA
clone size: NA
J gene: TRBJ1-1
V gene: TRBV6-5
CDR3 DNA: TGTGCCAGCAGCCAAGACCAAGGCGGCACTGAAGCTTTCTTT
CDR3 protein: CASSQDQGGTEAFF

D gene: NA
clone size: once
J gene: TRBJ2-5
V gene: TRBV24-1
CDR3 DNA: TGTGCCACCAGTGATGAGACAGGTGGGGAGACCCAGTACTTC
CDR3 protein: CATSDETGGETQYF

D gene: NA
clone size: NA
J gene: TRBJ2-5
V gene: TRBV20-1
CDR3 DNA: TGCAGTGGTGCCCAAGCAGAGACCCAGTACTTC
CDR3 protein: CSGAQAETQYF

D gene: NA
clone size: NA
J gene: TRBJ1-3
V gene: TRBV18
CDR3 DNA: TGTGCCAGCTCACCACAGGGGATGACCTCTGGAAACACCATATATTTT
CDR3 protein: CASSPQGMTSGNTIYF

D gene: TRBD1
clone size: NA
J gene: TRBJ1-3
V gene: TRBV19
CDR3 DNA: TGTGCCAGTAGTCCCCGTTCAGGGGGCAATGGAAACACCATATATTTT
CDR3 protein: CASSPRSGGNGNTIYF

D gene: NA
clone size: NA
J gene: TRBJ1-6
V gene: TRBV19
CDR3 DNA: TGTGCCAGTACCCCATCCCGGGTCCCATCACCCCTCCACTTT
CDR3 protein: CASTPSRVPSPLHF

D gene: NA
clone size: NA
J gene: TRBJ2-7
V gene: TRBV15
CDR3 DNA: TGTGCCACCAGCAGAGAAATAGCGGTCCCCTACGAGCAGTACTTC
CDR3 protein: CATSREIAVPYEQYF

D gene: NA
clone size: NA
J gene: TRBJ1-1
V gene: TRBV24-1
CDR3 DNA: TGTGCCACCAGTGTTCAAGGGGGCACTGAAGCTTTCTTT
CDR3 protein: CATSVQGGTEAFF

D gene: NA
clone size: NA
J gene: TRBJ2-1
V gene: TRBV30
CDR3 DNA: TGTGCCTGGAGTCCGTCCTACAATGAGCAGTTCTTC
CDR3 protein: CAWSPSYNEQFF

D gene: TRBD1
clone size: few
J gene: TRBJ2-5
V gene: TRBV5-4
CDR3 DNA: TGTGCCAGCAGCTCCCGGGACAGGGTTGGGCAAGAGACCCAGTACTTC
CDR3 protein: CASSSRDRVGQETQYF

D gene: TRBD2
clone size: once
J gene: TRBJ2-1
V gene: TRBV3-1/TRBV3-2
CDR3 DNA: TGTGCCAGCAGCCAACCAATAACTAGCGGCAACAATGAGCAGTTCTTC
CDR3 protein: CASSQPITSGNNEQFF

D gene: TRBD2
clone size: few
J gene: TRBJ2-1
V gene: TRBV5-1
CDR3 DNA: TGCGCCAGCAGCTCGGGACTAGCGGGAGGTTATAGCTCCTACAATGAGCAGTTCTTC
CDR3 protein: CASSSGLAGGYSSYNEQFF

D gene: NA
clone size: few
J gene: TRBJ2-1
V gene: TRBV6-5
CDR3 DNA: TGTGCCAGCAGTTATTCAACTAGTAATCATGAGCAGTTCTTC
CDR3 protein: CASSYSTSNHEQFF

D gene: NA
clone size: NA
J gene: TRBJ1-6
V gene: TRBV30
CDR3 DNA: TGTGCCTGGTTAGGATCCGGGAAATCTCCCCTCCACTTT
CDR3 protein: CAWLGSGKSPLHF

D gene: TRBD1
clone size: NA
J gene: TRBJ1-2
V gene: TRBV13
CDR3 DNA: TGTGCCAGCAGCCCCCTACCGCCGGGACAGGGTACCGGCTACACCTTC
CDR3 protein: CASSPLPPGQGTGYTF

D gene: NA
clone size: NA
J gene: TRBJ2-1
V gene: TRBV28
CDR3 DNA: TGTGCCAGCATCCATGGAGGCAGAGGTGGGCAGTTCTTC
CDR3 protein: CASIHGGRGGQFF

D gene: NA
clone size: NA
J gene: TRBJ2-1
V gene: TRBV27
CDR3 DNA: TGTGCCAGCAAGGAGTCAGGACTCTACAATGAGCAGTTCTTC
CDR3 protein: CASKESGLYNEQFF

D gene: NA
clone size: NA
J gene: TRBJ1-5
V gene: TRBV28
CDR3 DNA: TGTGCCAGCAGTTTACCCCTGGGCAGGGGAGTAGGTCAGCCCCAGCATTTT
CDR3 protein: CASSLPLGRGVGQPQHF

D gene: NA
clone size: NA
J gene: TRBJ2-2
V gene: TRBV7-2
CDR3 DNA: TGTGCCAGCACCGTTCGGGGGATTCGGGAGCTGTTTTTT
CDR3 protein: CASTVRGIRELFF

D gene: TRBD1
clone size: few
J gene: TRBJ1-2
V gene: TRBV19
CDR3 DNA: TGTGCCAGCGGACAGGGCAACTATGGCTACACCTTC
CDR3 protein: CASGQGNYGYTF

D gene: TRBD2
clone size: NA
J gene: TRBJ2-1
V gene: TRBV9
CDR3 DNA: TGTGCCAGCAGCGCCCCTACATGGGGAGCGGGAAGCAATGAGCAGTTCTTC
CDR3 protein: CASSAPTWGAGSNEQFF

D gene: TRBD2
clone size: NA
J gene: TRBJ2-3
V gene: TRBV28
CDR3 DNA: TGTGCCAGCAGTTTGGGACTAGCGGGGCGCGGGGATACGCAGTATTTT
CDR3 protein: CASSLGLAGRGDTQYF

D gene: TRBD1
clone size: few
J gene: TRBJ2-5
V gene: TRBV20-1
CDR3 DNA: TGCAGTGTGGACAGGGGCGAGACCCAGTACTTC
CDR3 protein: CSVDRGETQYF

D gene: TRBD1
clone size: NA
J gene: TRBJ2-5
V gene: TRBV11-2
CDR3 DNA: TGTGCCAGCAGCCCCCAGACAGGGGCGGAGACCCAGTACTTC
CDR3 protein: CASSPQTGAETQYF

D gene: NA
clone size: NA
J gene: TRBJ2-3
V gene: TRBV9
CDR3 DNA: TGTGCCAGCAGCGTAAAAGTAGCCACAGATACGCAGTATTTT
CDR3 protein: CASSVKVATDTQYF

D gene: TRBD2
clone size: NA
J gene: TRBJ2-1
V gene: TRBV9
CDR3 DNA: TGTGCCAGCAGCGTAAGACTAGCGGGAAATGAGCAGTTCTTC
CDR3 protein: CASSVRLAGNEQFF

D gene: NA
clone size: NA
J gene: TRBJ2-3
V gene: TRBV28
CDR3 DNA: TGTGCCAGCAGTTTCGGCAGGGAAGATACGCAGTATTTT
CDR3 protein: CASSFGREDTQYF

D gene: NA
clone size: once
J gene: TRBJ2-3
V gene: TRBV6-5
CDR3 DNA: TGTGCCAGCACGTTGGCAGGGGGCACAGATACGCAGTATTTT
CDR3 protein: CASTLAGGTDTQYF

D gene: NA
clone size: few
J gene: TRBJ2-5
V gene: TRBV10-3
CDR3 DNA: TGTGCCATCAGTGATGGACTCCAAGAGACCCAGTACTTC
CDR3 protein: CAISDGLQETQYF

D gene: NA
clone size: NA
J gene: TRBJ1-1
V gene: TRBV19
CDR3 DNA: TGTGCCAGCGAGGGTAATAGGAACACTGAAGCTTTCTTT
CDR3 protein: CASEGNRNTEAFF

D gene: NA
clone size: NA
J gene: TRBJ2-1
V gene: TRBV5-1
CDR3 DNA: TGCGCCAGCAGCCGCGCGGCTGAGCAGTTCTTC
CDR3 protein: CASSRAAEQFF

D gene: NA
clone size: NA
J gene: TRBJ1-4
V gene: TRBV4-1
CDR3 DNA: TGCGCCAGCAGCCCCCCCTGGACAGACGCAACTAATGAAAAACTGTTTTTT
CDR3 protein: CASSPPWTDATNEKLFF

D gene: TRBD2
clone size: NA
J gene: TRBJ2-1
V gene: TRBV30
CDR3 DNA: TGTGCCTGGAGTCTCCCGGGACTAGCGGGAGGACGCAGCAATGAGCAGTTCTTC
CDR3 protein: CAWSLPGLAGGRSNEQFF

D gene: NA
clone size: few
J gene: TRBJ2-1
V gene: TRBV5-4
CDR3 DNA: TGTGCCAGCAGCTCATGGACTCGAGCCACGGGTGAGCAGTTCTTC
CDR3 protein: CASSSWTRATGEQFF

D gene: NA
clone size: NA
J gene: TRBJ1-2
V gene: TRBV7-9
CDR3 DNA: TGTGCCAGCAGCTTAACAGAGCCAGGGTTAGGCTACACCTTC
CDR3 protein: CASSLTEPGLGYTF

D gene: TRBD2
clone size: NA
J gene: TRBJ2-1
V gene: TRBV28
CDR3 DNA: TGTGCCAGCATCCCGGGACTAGCGGGATACAATGAGCAGTTCTTC
CDR3 protein: CASIPGLAGYNEQFF

D gene: NA
clone size: NA
J gene: TRBJ2-5
V gene: TRBV11-3
CDR3 DNA: TGTGCCAGCAGCCAGGACAACCAAGAGACCCAGTACTTC
CDR3 protein: CASSQDNQETQYF

D gene: NA
clone size: NA
J gene: TRBJ2-5
V gene: TRBV11-2
CDR3 DNA: TGTGCCAGCAGCTATCCATGGAGGGGAGAGACCCAGTACTTC
CDR3 protein: CASSYPWRGETQYF

D gene: NA
clone size: NA
J gene: TRBJ1-2
V gene: TRBV21-1
CDR3 DNA: TGTGCCAGCAGCAAAGATGGACAGGGTATTGAGAGGGACTATGGCTACACCTTC
CDR3 protein: CASSKDGQGIERDYGYTF

D gene: TRBD1
clone size: NA
J gene: TRBJ1-2
V gene: TRBV6-6
CDR3 DNA: TGTGCCAGCAGTTACGGACAGGGTGGAGGGTATGGCTACACCTTC
CDR3 protein: CASSYGQGGGYGYTF

D gene: NA
clone size: NA
J gene: TRBJ2-1
V gene: TRBV28
CDR3 DNA: TGTGCCAGCAGTTTATCACCCGGGACTCCGTCGTTCTTC
CDR3 protein: CASSLSPGTPSFF

D gene: TRBD2
clone size: NA
J gene: TRBJ2-3
V gene: TRBV2
CDR3 DNA: TGTGCCAGCACCCGAACGCGGGGCCGGCTCGGCGGGAGGGCCACAGATACGCAGTATTTT
CDR3 protein: CASTRTRGRLGGRATDTQYF

D gene: NA
clone size: NA
J gene: TRBJ1-6
V gene: TRBV9
CDR3 DNA: TGTGCCAGCAGCGAGGGGGACACGAGCTCCTATAATTCACCCCTCCACTTT
CDR3 protein: CASSEGDTSSYNSPLHF

D gene: NA
clone size: NA
J gene: TRBJ1-1
V gene: TRBV9
CDR3 DNA: TGTGCCAGCAGCGTAGTTCCAGGAAACACTGAAGCTTTCTTT
CDR3 protein: CASSVVPGNTEAFF